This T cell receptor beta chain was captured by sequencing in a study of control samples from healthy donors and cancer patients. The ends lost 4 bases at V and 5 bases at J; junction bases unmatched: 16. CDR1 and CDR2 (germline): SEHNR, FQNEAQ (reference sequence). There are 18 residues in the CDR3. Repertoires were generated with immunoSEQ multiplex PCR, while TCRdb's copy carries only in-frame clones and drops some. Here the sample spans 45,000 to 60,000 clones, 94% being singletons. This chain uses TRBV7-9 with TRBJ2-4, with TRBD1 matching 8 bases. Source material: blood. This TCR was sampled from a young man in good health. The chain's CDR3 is CASSSGVRGPAGQNIQYF. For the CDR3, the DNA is TGTGCCAGCAGCTCCGGAGTCAGGGGGCCTGCAGGCCAAAACATTCAGTACTTC.